This T cell receptor beta chain was captured in a study of breast tumors, draining lymph nodes, adjacent tissues. Study-wide findings and caveats: Compared with basal-like, luminal-like tumors shared significantly more repertoire with nontumor tissue. Most tumor T cells seemingly derive from lymph node, then expand in tumor.

With respect to this clonotype: Its antigen remains unknown.

CDR3 length equals 17 residues. With 5 bases clipped from V and 10 bases from J, the junction kept 20 bases outside the gene matches. Per the germline V gene, CDR1 is SEHNR and CDR2 is FQNEAQ (reference sequence). TCRdb reprocessed the multiplex PCR reads with MiXCR, giving one entry per CDR3 protein. The sample contains under 70,000 distinct CDR3 sequences, roughly 44% of which appear only once. The V call is TRBV7-9, the J call TRBJ1-5; TRBD1 agrees at 7 bases. The sequencing sample was made of breast tumor tissue. This TCR derives from a female donor with breast cancer. Some clones in this sample may be carry-over from other donors' samples. CDR3 residues: CASSTQPTGLGHHPQHF. Written as DNA, the CDR3 is TGTGCCAGCAGCACCCAACCGACAGGGCTTGGGCACCACCCCCAGCATTTT.